This entry concerns a single T cell receptor beta chain. The germline gives CDR1 SNHLY, CDR2 FYNNEI. The CDR3 covers 13 residues. Trimming pared 3 bases from V and 5 bases from J, leaving 10 bases between. The sample belongs to a study of blood T cells in healthy people across ages. Turning to the study itself: Template-switching capture recovered about one barcoded beta molecule per two T cells.

Sample-barcoded 5' priming and a J-beta primer mix drove a second PCR of about 6 to 12 cycles. Using its own MiXCR run on the 5' RACE reads, TCRdb lists one record per CDR3 protein. The sample has 800,000 to 900,000 distinct CDR3 sequences, about 62% seen once; the top ten hold roughly a quarter. The specimen sequenced was blood. The chain carries TRBV2 and TRBJ1-1; a possible D gene is TRBD1 (5 bases). This clonotype was obtained from a man aged 25 to 40 in good health. For the CDR3, the DNA is TGTGCCAGCAGTGACAGGGATGAGACTGAAGCTTTCTTT. This gives the protein CASSDRDETEAFF.